Listed below are T cell receptor beta chains from one sample, sequenced in a study of post-analysis software for immune sequencing data. TCRdb itself ran the PCR reads through MiXCR, one entry per CDR3 protein. The repertoire holds approximately 690,000 distinct CDR3 sequences, with about 60% as singletons. The sample comprised blood. These receptors all stem from a girl aged 2 to 10 with multiple sclerosis. CDR3s include the opening cysteine and the closing phenylalanine or tryptophan. Fields, in order: D gene, V gene, clone size, J gene, CDR3 DNA, CDR3 protein. A D gene is named only where the DNA matches it firmly. A row's size may be missing; if present it is once, few, many or a size class.

-	TRBV7-2	-	TRBJ2-1	TGTGCCAGCAGCTCGATGGGACACCTCTACAATGAGCAGTTCTTC	CASSSMGHLYNEQFF
TRBD1	TRBV20-1	-	TRBJ2-1	TGCAGTGCTAGAGATCTTTCCGGGACAGGGAACGGTGGTGAGCAGTTCTTC	CSARDLSGTGNGGEQFF
TRBD2	TRBV20-1	few	TRBJ2-7	TGCAGTGCCCGACCTAGCGGGAGAGTATACGAGCAGTACTTC	CSARPSGRVYEQYF
-	TRBV10-3	-	TRBJ2-5	TGTGCCAGCGAAAAACAGGGAACGGGGACCCAGTACTTC	CASEKQGTGTQYF
TRBD2	TRBV20-1	few	TRBJ2-3	TGCAGTGCTAGGGCAATGCGACTAGCGGGAGCCCCAGATACGCAGTATTTT	CSARAMRLAGAPDTQYF
-	TRBV20-1	-	TRBJ2-7	TGCAGTGCTAGGGGTGGGGCAAATTACGAGCAGTACTTC	CSARGGANYEQYF
-	TRBV12-3/TRBV12-4	-	TRBJ2-4	TGTGCCAGCAGTTTACATCGCGGCTTAGGGGGGTCCAAAAACATTCAGTACTTC	CASSLHRGLGGSKNIQYF
TRBD1	TRBV9	few	TRBJ2-1	TGTGCCAGCAGCATACGCGGCGGGACAGGGGGCAATGAGCAGTTCTTC	CASSIRGGTGGNEQFF
-	TRBV29-1	-	TRBJ2-1	TGCAGCGGCGGGACAGCTTTTTACAATGAGCAGTTCTTC	CSGGTAFYNEQFF
TRBD1	TRBV29-1	few	TRBJ2-5	TGCAGCGTTGAAGAATGGACAGGGGGCGATGAGACCCAGTACTTC	CSVEEWTGGDETQYF
TRBD1	TRBV10-3	-	TRBJ1-6	TGTGCCATCAGTGCCCCGGGACAGAATTCACCCCTCCACTTT	CAISAPGQNSPLHF